Shown below are 2 T cell receptor beta chains from a single sample sequenced in a study of T cells in Graves' hyperthyroidism and ophthalmopathy. The CDR3 regions of TCR beta were amplified from RNA transcripts. The TCR CDR3 first-round RT-PCR relied on the HTBI primer set. TCRdb called the multiplex PCR reads again in MiXCR, with one record for every CDR3 protein. Altogether hundreds of thousands of distinct CDR3 sequences are present, roughly 18% being singletons, with the ten largest covering approximately 18%. Material for sequencing was blood. The source is a young woman with Graves' ophthalmopathy.

This clonotype was found many times. This chain links TRBV28 with TRBJ1-5; D is possibly TRBD1 (5 bases). CDR1 is MDHEN and CDR2 is SYDVKM in the germline V gene. The CDR3 loop spans 21 amino acids. V lost 4 bases and J lost 6, with 34 bases in between. CDR3 sequence (DNA): TGTGCCAGCAGTTCAGACTTGGTGGGGACGAGAGGAGCCTCACCGGCTCAGCCCCAGCATTTT. The encoded protein is CASSSDLVGTRGASPAQPQHF.

This chain joins TRBV28 and TRBJ1-2; D gene ambiguous. V was pared by 3 bases and J by 5 bases, with 16 bases between. The CDR3 has 15 amino acids. Looked up from germline, CDR1 is MDHEN and CDR2 is SYDVKM. CDR3 region: CASSFLTRRAYGYTF. Here the CDR3 DNA reads TGTGCCAGCAGTTTTTTGACCCGTAGAGCATATGGCTACACCTTC.